A selection of T cell receptor beta chains follows, all from one sample in a study of blood T cell repertoires in COVID-19. Measured with immunoSEQ multiplex PCR; TCRdb has only the in-frame clones, and not every one. In the table there are hundreds of thousands of clones, roughly 85% of which are singletons. The source material was peripheral blood. The receptors here all came from a human donor in a cohort sampled during active COVID-19. Each CDR3 is given with its conserved first and last residue. D genes are given only for firm matches. Clone size, where shown, is once, few, many, or a class for clones that have expanded.

j_call	d_call	clone_size	v_call	cdr3_aa	cdr3_nt
TRBJ2-7	TRBD2	-	TRBV9	CASSIGGESSYEQYF	TGTGCCAGCAGCATTGGGGGGGAAAGCTCCTACGAGCAGTACTTC
TRBJ2-3	-	-	TRBV30	CAWSVSASTDTQYF	TGTGCCTGGAGTGTAAGTGCGAGCACAGATACGCAGTATTTT
TRBJ1-3	-	-	TRBV6-1	CASRGSGNTIYF	TGTGCCAGCCGGGGATCTGGAAACACCATATATTTT
TRBJ1-4	TRBD1	-	TRBV5-1	CASSLSQGATNEKLFF	TGCGCCAGCAGCTTGTCTCAGGGGGCAACTAATGAAAAACTGTTTTTT
TRBJ1-6	TRBD1	-	TRBV7-3	CASSAQGQGNSPLHF	TGTGCCAGCAGCGCCCAGGGACAGGGGAATTCACCCCTCCACTTT
TRBJ2-6	TRBD1	-	TRBV10-3	CAISEGTVSGANVLTF	TGTGCCATCAGTGAGGGGACAGTCTCTGGGGCCAACGTCCTGACTTTC
TRBJ2-7	TRBD1	-	TRBV19	CASSMTGGGSYEQYF	TGTGCCAGTAGTATGACAGGGGGCGGCTCCTACGAGCAGTACTTC
TRBJ1-5	-	-	TRBV6-4	CASSLTANQPQHF	TGTGCCAGCAGTTTGACAGCGAATCAGCCCCAGCATTTT
TRBJ1-1	TRBD1	-	TRBV6-5	CASRRDRDWNTEAFF	TGTGCCAGCCGACGAGACAGGGATTGGAACACTGAAGCTTTCTTT
TRBJ1-2	-	-	TRBV6-6	CASSYEGLDGYTF	TGTGCCAGCAGTTACGAGGGTCTGGATGGCTACACCTTC
TRBJ1-5	-	-	TRBV27	CASSFKGPSNQPQHF	TGTGCCAGCAGTTTCAAGGGGCCTAGCAATCAGCCCCAGCATTTT
TRBJ1-4	-	-	TRBV27	CASRSPDGDEKLFF	TGTGCCAGCAGATCACCGGACGGGGATGAAAAACTGTTTTTT
TRBJ2-1	-	-	TRBV6-4	CASSVSPGAGEQFF	TGTGCCAGCAGTGTAAGCCCAGGGGCCGGGGAGCAGTTCTTC
TRBJ2-4	-	-	TRBV6-6	CASSRPLYGIQYF	TGTGCCAGCAGTCGGCCTCTCTACGGCATTCAGTACTTC
TRBJ1-4	-	-	TRBV24-1	CATSEGGMNEKLFF	TGTGCCACCAGTGAGGGGGGGATGAATGAAAAACTGTTTTTT
TRBJ2-1	-	few	TRBV5-6	CASSLGSYNEQFF	TGTGCCAGCAGCTTGGGTAGCTACAATGAGCAGTTCTTC
TRBJ1-2	-	-	TRBV3-1/TRBV3-2	CASSQGRGRANGYTF	TGTGCCAGCAGCCAAGGGCGGGGGCGCGCTAATGGCTACACCTTC
TRBJ1-1	-	-	TRBV30	CAWKGQPNTEAFF	TGTGCCTGGAAAGGACAGCCGAACACTGAAGCTTTCTTT
TRBJ1-2	TRBD1	-	TRBV7-9	CASSLGQGAANYGYTF	TGTGCCAGCAGCTTGGGTCAGGGGGCGGCTAACTATGGCTACACCTTC
TRBJ2-2	TRBD1	-	TRBV7-3	CASSFTGGNTGELFF	TGTGCCAGCAGCTTTACAGGGGGTAACACCGGGGAGCTGTTTTTT
TRBJ1-2	TRBD1	-	TRBV5-1	CASSFGTDARYGYTF	TGCGCCAGCAGCTTTGGGACAGATGCTCGCTATGGCTACACCTTC
TRBJ1-2	TRBD1	-	TRBV30	CAVRTGRFIFYGYTF	TGTGCTGTTCGGACAGGCCGATTCATTTTTTATGGCTACACCTTC
TRBJ1-1	-	-	TRBV5-5	CASSLRGNTEAFF	TGTGCCAGCAGCCTCAGGGGGAACACTGAAGCTTTCTTT
TRBJ2-2	-	once	TRBV6-5	CASSTTRTGELFF	TGTGCCAGCAGTACTACAAGGACCGGGGAGCTGTTTTTT
TRBJ2-7	TRBD1	few	TRBV3-1/TRBV3-2	CASSHQTGTGFYEQYF	TGTGCCAGCAGCCATCAGACCGGGACAGGTTTTTACGAGCAGTACTTC
TRBJ1-6	-	-	TRBV14	CASSQSGGSFHSPLHF	TGTGCCAGCAGCCAAAGCGGAGGATCCTTTCATTCACCCCTCCACTTT
TRBJ2-2	TRBD2	few	TRBV7-2	CASSFRQGGTGELFF	TGTGCCAGCAGCTTTCGGCAGGGAGGGACCGGGGAGCTGTTTTTT
TRBJ2-1	TRBD1	-	TRBV6-4	CASKRGTGEVDEQFF	TGTGCCAGTAAAAGGGGGACAGGGGAGGTCGATGAGCAGTTCTTC
TRBJ1-4	-	-	TRBV2	CASSDFSGTNEKLFF	TGTGCCAGCAGTGATTTTTCAGGGACTAATGAAAAACTGTTTTTT
TRBJ2-1	TRBD2	-	TRBV7-2	CASSYSGGSYNEQFF	TGTGCCAGCAGCTATAGCGGGGGCTCCTACAATGAGCAGTTCTTC
TRBJ2-5	-	-	TRBV6-5	CASSLYGNGETQYF	TGTGCCAGCAGTTTATATGGCAACGGGGAGACCCAGTACTTC
TRBJ2-5	-	-	TRBV10-3	CAISGGTRNQETQYF	TGTGCCATCAGCGGGGGAACGAGAAACCAAGAGACCCAGTACTTC
TRBJ2-6	-	-	TRBV6-5	CASSYRTASGANVLTF	TGTGCCAGCAGTTACCGGACAGCCTCTGGGGCCAACGTCCTGACTTTC
TRBJ1-2	TRBD1	-	TRBV5-4	CASSLTGAGWENYGYTF	TGTGCCAGCAGCTTGACAGGGGCGGGGTGGGAGAACTATGGCTACACCTTC
TRBJ1-2	-	-	TRBV6-5	CASSYSGLYGYTF	TGTGCCAGCAGTTACTCGGGGCTCTATGGCTACACCTTC
TRBJ2-1	-	once	TRBV7-9	CASSLAGGPNEQFF	TGTGCCAGCAGCTTAGCGGGGGGGCCGAATGAGCAGTTCTTC
TRBJ1-1	-	-	TRBV5-1	CASSAGFMGTEAFF	TGCGCCAGCAGCGCGGGGTTTATGGGCACTGAAGCTTTCTTT
TRBJ1-1	TRBD1	-	TRBV3-1/TRBV3-2	CASSRGTGKNTEAFF	TGTGCCAGCAGCCGAGGGACAGGGAAGAACACTGAAGCTTTCTTT
TRBJ2-4	-	-	TRBV6-6	CASSYRLASNKNIQYF	TGTGCCAGCAGTTACAGGCTAGCGTCAAACAAAAACATTCAGTACTTC
TRBJ2-6	-	few	TRBV5-1	CASSLEQGVAGANVLTF	TGCGCCAGCAGCTTGGAGCAGGGTGTAGCTGGGGCCAACGTCCTGACTTTC
TRBJ2-5	-	-	TRBV7-9	CASSFRGRETQYF	TGTGCCAGCAGCTTCAGGGGACGAGAGACCCAGTACTTC
TRBJ1-6	TRBD1	-	TRBV5-1	CASSLISGRGLSPLHF	TGCGCCAGCAGCTTAATCTCCGGCAGGGGGCTTTCACCCCTCCACTTT
TRBJ2-1	-	-	TRBV19	CASSISIRVGTNEQFF	TGTGCCAGTAGTATTAGTATACGCGTCGGTACCAATGAGCAGTTCTTC
TRBJ1-2	-	-	TRBV5-6	CASSPDGTGGYTF	TGTGCCAGCAGCCCCGATGGGACTGGGGGCTACACCTTC
TRBJ2-7	-	-	TRBV2	CASSEVGTLSYEQYF	TGTGCCAGCAGTGAAGTAGGGACACTTTCCTACGAGCAGTACTTC
TRBJ1-4	-	-	TRBV11-1	CASSVNGYEKLFF	TGTGCCAGCAGCGTAAACGGGTATGAAAAACTGTTTTTT
TRBJ2-7	TRBD1	once	TRBV6-5	CASRPTGTGSQYF	TGTGCCAGCAGGCCCACCGGGACAGGGTCGCAGTACTTC